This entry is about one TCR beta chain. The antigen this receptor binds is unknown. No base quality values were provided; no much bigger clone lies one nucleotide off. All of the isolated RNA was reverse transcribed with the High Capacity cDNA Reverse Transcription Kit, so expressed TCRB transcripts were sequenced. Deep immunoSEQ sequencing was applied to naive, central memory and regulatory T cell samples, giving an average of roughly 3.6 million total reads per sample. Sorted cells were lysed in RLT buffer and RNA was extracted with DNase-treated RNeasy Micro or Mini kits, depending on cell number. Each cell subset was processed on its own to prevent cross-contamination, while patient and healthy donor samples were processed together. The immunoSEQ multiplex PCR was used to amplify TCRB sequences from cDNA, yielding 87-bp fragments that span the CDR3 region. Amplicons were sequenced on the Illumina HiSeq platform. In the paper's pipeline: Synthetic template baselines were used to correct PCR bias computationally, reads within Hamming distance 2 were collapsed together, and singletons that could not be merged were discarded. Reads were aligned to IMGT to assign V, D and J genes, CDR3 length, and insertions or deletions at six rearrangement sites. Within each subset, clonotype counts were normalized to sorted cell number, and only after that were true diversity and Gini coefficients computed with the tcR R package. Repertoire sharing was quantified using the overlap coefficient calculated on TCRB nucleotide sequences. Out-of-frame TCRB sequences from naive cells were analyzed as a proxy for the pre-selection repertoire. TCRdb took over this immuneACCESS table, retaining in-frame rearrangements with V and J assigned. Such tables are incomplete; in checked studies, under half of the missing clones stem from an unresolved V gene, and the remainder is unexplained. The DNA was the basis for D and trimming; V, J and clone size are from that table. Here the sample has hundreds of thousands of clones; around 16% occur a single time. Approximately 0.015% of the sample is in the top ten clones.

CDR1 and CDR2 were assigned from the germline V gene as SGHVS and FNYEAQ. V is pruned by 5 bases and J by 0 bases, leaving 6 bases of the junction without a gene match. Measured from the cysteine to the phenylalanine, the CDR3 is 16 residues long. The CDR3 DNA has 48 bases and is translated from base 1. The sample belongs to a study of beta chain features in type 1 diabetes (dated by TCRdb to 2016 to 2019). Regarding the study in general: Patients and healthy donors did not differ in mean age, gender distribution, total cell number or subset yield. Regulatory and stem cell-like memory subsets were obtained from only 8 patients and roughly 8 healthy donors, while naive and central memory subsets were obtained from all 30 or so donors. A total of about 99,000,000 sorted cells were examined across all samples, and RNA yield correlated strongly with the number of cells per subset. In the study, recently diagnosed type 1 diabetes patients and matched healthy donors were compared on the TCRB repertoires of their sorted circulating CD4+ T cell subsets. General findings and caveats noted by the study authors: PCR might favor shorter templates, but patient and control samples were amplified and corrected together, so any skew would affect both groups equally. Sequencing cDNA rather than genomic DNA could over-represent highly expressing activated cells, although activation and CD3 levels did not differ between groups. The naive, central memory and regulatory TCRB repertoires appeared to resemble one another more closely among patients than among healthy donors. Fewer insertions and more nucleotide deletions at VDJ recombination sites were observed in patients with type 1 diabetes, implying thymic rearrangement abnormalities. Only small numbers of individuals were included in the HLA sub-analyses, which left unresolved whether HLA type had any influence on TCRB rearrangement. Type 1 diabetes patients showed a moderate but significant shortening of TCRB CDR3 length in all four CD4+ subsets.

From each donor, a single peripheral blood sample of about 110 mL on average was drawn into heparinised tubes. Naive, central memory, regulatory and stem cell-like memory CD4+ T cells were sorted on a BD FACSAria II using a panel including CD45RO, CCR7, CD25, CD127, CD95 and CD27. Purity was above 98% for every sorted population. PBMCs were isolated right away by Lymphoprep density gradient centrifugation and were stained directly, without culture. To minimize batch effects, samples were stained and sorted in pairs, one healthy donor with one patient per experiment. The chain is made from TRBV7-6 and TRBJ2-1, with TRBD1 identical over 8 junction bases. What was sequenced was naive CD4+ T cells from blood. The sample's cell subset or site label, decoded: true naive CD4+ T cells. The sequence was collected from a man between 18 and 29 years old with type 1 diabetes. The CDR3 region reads CASSPRTGSSYNEQFF. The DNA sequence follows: TGTGCCAGCAGCCCGAGGACAGGGTCCTCCTACAATGAGCAGTTCTTC.